These T cell receptor beta chains were read from a single sample in a study of T cell repertoires in cytomegalovirus infection. TCRdb fed the reads into MiXCR, producing one record per CDR3 protein. The table lists about 490,000 distinct CDR3 sequences, 16% of them singletons. Material for sequencing was CD8+ T cells from PBMCs. These receptors originate from a human donor in good health (CMV status not recorded). Some clones in this sample may be carry-over from other donors' samples. CDR3s include the opening cysteine and the closing phenylalanine or tryptophan. Fields, in order: clone size, V gene, D gene, J gene, CDR3 protein, CDR3 DNA. The D gene is left open where the match is weak. Size tells how often a clone was seen (once, few, many) or the class of an expanded clone, and some rows leave it out.

many	TRBV6-4	-	TRBJ2-3	CASSSRGFSTDTQYF	TGTGCCAGCAGTTCCCGCGGGTTTAGCACAGATACGCAGTATTTT
-	TRBV19	-	TRBJ2-3	CASSISFRGEGEDTQYF	TGTGCCAGTAGTATCTCCTTCCGGGGAGAGGGGGAAGATACGCAGTATTTT
few	TRBV27	TRBD2	TRBJ2-7	CASSLVASGTREQYF	TGTGCCAGCAGTTTAGTGGCTAGCGGGACTCGCGAGCAGTACTTC
few	TRBV29-1	TRBD1	TRBJ1-2	CSVEDTGAYYGYTF	TGCAGCGTTGAAGATACAGGGGCGTACTATGGCTACACCTTC
many	TRBV4-1	-	TRBJ2-1	CASSHGGSYNEQFF	TGTGCCAGCAGCCACGGGGGCTCCTACAATGAGCAGTTCTTC
few	TRBV20-1	-	TRBJ2-7	CSARAGAYEQYF	TGCAGTGCTAGGGCGGGCGCCTACGAGCAGTACTTC
many	TRBV7-9	-	TRBJ2-1	CASSLLALSSYNEQFF	TGTGCCAGCAGCTTACTAGCGCTGAGCTCCTACAATGAGCAGTTCTTC
-	TRBV28	-	TRBJ2-1	CASSIGNNEQFF	TGTGCCAGCAGTATCGGGAACAATGAGCAGTTCTTC
many	TRBV12-3/TRBV12-4	-	TRBJ2-7	CASSLYGRTYEQYF	TGTGCCAGCAGTTTATATGGCAGAACCTACGAGCAGTACTTC
-	TRBV30	-	TRBJ1-2	CAWSVPGRNYGYTF	TGTGCCTGGAGTGTACCGGGACGGAACTATGGCTACACCTTC
few	TRBV18	-	TRBJ2-1	CASSPPAVSNEQFF	TGTGCCAGCTCACCACCGGCCGTTAGCAATGAGCAGTTCTTC
few	TRBV20-1	-	TRBJ2-4	CSAIALQAKNIQYF	TGCAGTGCGATCGCCCTCCAGGCCAAAAACATTCAGTACTTC